This T cell receptor (beta chain) was retrieved from a study of T cell repertoires in cytomegalovirus infection (dated by TCRdb to between 2017 and 2020). Regarding the complete study: Because public TCR beta signatures pointed to carriage of CMV infection together with the matching HLA type, the HLA type of each donor mattered for the analysis. Broad study findings and their caveats: The ex vivo response was dominated by HLA-C-restricted CMV-specific TCR beta clonotypes, which also provided the single most frequent clonotype in two of eight donors. Cumulative frequency of public TCR beta family members discriminated carriers of CMV infection plus the relevant HLA type in this cohort and an independent approximately 350-donor cohort.

CDR1 MNHGY and CDR2 SAAAGT are derived from the germline V gene. The CDR3, from cysteine to phenylalanine, totals 13 residues. Only the CDR3 region is kept as DNA, spanning 39 bases read in frame from base 1. V loses 5 bases at its end and J loses 6 bases; junction bases beyond the gene matches: 1. About this clonotype itself: No antigen is known for it. Per-nucleotide qualities are absent, and no much larger clonotype sits a single base away.

The run used an Illumina HiSeq 1500. TCRdb redid the processing of the public reads, applying fastp at Q25 and MiXCR, and retained in-frame beta chains. Rows are combined by CDR3 protein, so each entry shows the most common genes and DNA. In this sample the table shows about 150,000 distinct CDR3 sequences, roughly 18% of which occur a single time. The ten largest clones take up approximately 18% of the sample. This receptor was identified in a human donor in good health (CMV status not recorded). Some clones in this sample may be carry-over from other donors' samples. The specimen was CD8+ T cells from PBMCs. This receptor chain uses TRBV6-8 and TRBJ2-1; TRBD1 lines up with 10 middle nucleotides. In nucleotide form, the sequence is TGTGCCAGCAGTCGGGACAGGGGCAATGAGCAGTTCTTC. This yields the protein CASSRDRGNEQFF.